Below, 2 T cell receptor beta chains from the same sample are listed, as sequenced in a study of CD8 T cells in Susac syndrome. RNA, at about 0.45 to 1 ug, was reverse transcribed with random hexamers. One entry per CDR3 protein results from TCRdb running MiXCR on the immunoSEQ multiplex PCR reads. The sample contains 160,000 or so distinct CDR3 sequences, around 94% of which appear only once. Sequencing was done on a sample of CD4+ T cells from PBMCs. These receptors all stem from a human donor with Susac syndrome.

This sequence joins TRBV20-1 and TRBJ2-2, with D perhaps given as TRBD1 or TRBD2 (5 bases each). Germline values: CDR1 DFQATT, CDR2 SNEGSKA (reference sequence). Between the trimmed V and J ends, which lost 2 bases and 6 bases, there was a span of 16 bases. The CDR3 has 15 amino acids. CDR3 DNA: TGCAGTGCTAGACCCAATTGGGGGTCTGCCGGGGAGCTGTTTTTT. Residues: CSARPNWGSAGELFF.

The rearrangement links TRBV2 to TRBJ1-1; 8 bases fit TRBD1. The CDR3 spans 14 residues. V shed 5 bases and J 5 bases; nucleotides not matched to a gene: 7. Germline V gene lookup returns CDR1 SNHLY and CDR2 FYNNEI. The CDR3 DNA reads TGTGCCAGCAGTACCCAGGGGGCACGGACTGAAGCTTTCTTT. As protein: CASSTQGARTEAFF.